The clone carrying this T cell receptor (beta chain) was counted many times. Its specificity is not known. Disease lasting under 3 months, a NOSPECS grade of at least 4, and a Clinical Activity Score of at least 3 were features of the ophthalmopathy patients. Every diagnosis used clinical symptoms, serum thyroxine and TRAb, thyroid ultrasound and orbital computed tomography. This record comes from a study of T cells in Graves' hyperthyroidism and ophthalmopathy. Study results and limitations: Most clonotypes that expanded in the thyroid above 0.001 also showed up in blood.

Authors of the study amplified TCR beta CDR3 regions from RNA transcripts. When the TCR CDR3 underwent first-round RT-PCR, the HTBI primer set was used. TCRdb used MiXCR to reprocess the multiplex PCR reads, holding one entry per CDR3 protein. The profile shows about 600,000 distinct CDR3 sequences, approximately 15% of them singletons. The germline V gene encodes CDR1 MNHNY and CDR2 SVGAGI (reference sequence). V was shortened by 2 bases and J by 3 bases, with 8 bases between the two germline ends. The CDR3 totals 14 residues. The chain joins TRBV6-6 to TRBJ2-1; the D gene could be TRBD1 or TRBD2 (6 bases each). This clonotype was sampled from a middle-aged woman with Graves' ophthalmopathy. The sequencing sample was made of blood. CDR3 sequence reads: CASSYRGDYNEQFF. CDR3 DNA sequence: TGTGCCAGCAGTTACAGGGGGGACTACAATGAGCAGTTCTTC.